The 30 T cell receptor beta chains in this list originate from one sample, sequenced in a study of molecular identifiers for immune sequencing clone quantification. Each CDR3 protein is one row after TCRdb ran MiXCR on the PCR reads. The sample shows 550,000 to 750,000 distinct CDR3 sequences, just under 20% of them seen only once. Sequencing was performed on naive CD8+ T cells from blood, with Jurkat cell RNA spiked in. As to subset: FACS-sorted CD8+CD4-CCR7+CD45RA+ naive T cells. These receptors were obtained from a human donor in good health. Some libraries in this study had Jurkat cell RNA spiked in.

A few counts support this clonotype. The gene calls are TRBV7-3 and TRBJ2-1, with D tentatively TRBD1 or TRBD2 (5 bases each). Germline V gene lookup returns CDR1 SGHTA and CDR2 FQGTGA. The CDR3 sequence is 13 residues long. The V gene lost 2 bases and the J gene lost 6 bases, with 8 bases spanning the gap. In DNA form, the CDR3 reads TGTGCCAGCAGCTTATTTGGGGGCAATGAGCAGTTCTTC. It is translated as CASSLFGGNEQFF.

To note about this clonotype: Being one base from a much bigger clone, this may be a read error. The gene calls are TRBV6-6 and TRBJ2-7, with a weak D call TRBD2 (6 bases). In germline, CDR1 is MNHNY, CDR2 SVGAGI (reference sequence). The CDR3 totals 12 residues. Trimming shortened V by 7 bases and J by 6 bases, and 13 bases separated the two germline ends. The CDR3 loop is CASTAGRCEQYF. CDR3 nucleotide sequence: TGTGCCAGCACGGCAGGGAGGTGCGAGCAGTACTTC.

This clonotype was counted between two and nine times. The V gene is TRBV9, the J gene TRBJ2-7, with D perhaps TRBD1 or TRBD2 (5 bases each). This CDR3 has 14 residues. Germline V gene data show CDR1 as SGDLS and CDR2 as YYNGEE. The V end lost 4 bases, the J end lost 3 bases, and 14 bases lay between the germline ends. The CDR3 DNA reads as TGTGCCAGCAGCCCTAGTCAGGGAGACTACGAGCAGTACTTC. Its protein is CASSPSQGDYEQYF.

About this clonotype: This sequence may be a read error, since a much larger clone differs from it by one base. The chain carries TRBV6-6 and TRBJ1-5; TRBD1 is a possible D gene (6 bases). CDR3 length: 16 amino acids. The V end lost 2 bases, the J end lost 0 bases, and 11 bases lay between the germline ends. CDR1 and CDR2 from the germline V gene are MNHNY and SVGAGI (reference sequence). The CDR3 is CASSYLRGASNQPQHF. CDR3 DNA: TGTGCCAGCAGTTACCTTAGGGGGGCTAGCAATCAGCCCCAGCATTTT.

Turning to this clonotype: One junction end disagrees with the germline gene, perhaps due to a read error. CDR3 amino acids: CASSHGYSAGLAKYPSYSEQFF. The CDR3 region has the DNA TGTGCCAGCAGTCACGGGTACTCCGCGGGACTAGCGAAATACCCTTCCTACAGTGAGCAGTTCTTC. The chain recombines TRBV6-2 or TRBV6-3 with TRBJ2-1, with 10 bases that match TRBD2. The CDR3 contains 22 residues. Germline V gene data show CDR1 as MNHEY and CDR2 as SVGEGT.

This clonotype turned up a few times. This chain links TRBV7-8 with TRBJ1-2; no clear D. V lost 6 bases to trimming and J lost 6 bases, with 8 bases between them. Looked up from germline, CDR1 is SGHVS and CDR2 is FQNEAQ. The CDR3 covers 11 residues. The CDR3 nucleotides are TGTGCCAGCAGTAATGGGGATGGCTACACCTTC. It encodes CASSNGDGYTF.

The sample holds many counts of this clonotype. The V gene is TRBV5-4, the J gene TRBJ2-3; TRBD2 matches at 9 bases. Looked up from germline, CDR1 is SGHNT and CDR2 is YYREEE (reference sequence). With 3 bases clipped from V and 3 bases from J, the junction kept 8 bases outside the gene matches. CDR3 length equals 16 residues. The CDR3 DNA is TGTGCCAGCAGCTACGGAGTAGCGGGAGTTACAGATACGCAGTATTTT. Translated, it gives CASSYGVAGVTDTQYF.

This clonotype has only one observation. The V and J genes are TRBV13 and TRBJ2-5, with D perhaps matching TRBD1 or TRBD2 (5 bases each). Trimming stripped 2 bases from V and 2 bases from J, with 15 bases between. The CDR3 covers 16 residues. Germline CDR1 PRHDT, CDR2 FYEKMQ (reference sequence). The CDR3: CASSLLGERQQETQYF. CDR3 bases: TGTGCCAGCAGCTTATTGGGGGAGAGGCAGCAAGAGACCCAGTACTTC.

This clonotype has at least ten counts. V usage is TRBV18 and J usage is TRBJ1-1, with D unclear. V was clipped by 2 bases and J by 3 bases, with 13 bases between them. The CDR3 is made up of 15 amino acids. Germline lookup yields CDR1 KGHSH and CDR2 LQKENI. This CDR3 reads CASSPYGVWDTEAFF. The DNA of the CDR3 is TGTGCCAGCTCACCATATGGGGTCTGGGACACTGAAGCTTTCTTT.

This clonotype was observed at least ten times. The CDR3 DNA reads as TGCAGTGCTAGTCATGTTCAAGAGACCCAGTACTTC. Translation: CSASHVQETQYF. The V gene is TRBV20-1, the J gene TRBJ2-5; D ambiguous. The CDR3 sequence is 12 residues long. The V and J ends lost 3 bases and 2 bases respectively, with 7 bases between them. Germline values: CDR1 DFQATT, CDR2 SNEGSKA (reference sequence).

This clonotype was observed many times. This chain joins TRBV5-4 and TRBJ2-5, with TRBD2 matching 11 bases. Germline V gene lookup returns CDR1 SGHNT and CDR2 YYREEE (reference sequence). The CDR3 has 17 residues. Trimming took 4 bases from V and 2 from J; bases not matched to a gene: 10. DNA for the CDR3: TGTGCCAGCAGCCCGAGCCCGGGACTAGCGGTTCAAGAGACCCAGTACTTC. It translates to CASSPSPGLAVQETQYF.

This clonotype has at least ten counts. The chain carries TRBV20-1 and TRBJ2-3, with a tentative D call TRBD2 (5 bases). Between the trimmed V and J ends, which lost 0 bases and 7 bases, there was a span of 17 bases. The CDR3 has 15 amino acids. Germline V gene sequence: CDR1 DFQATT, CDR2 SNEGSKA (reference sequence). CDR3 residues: CSARDFSGGLNTQYF. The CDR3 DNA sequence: TGCAGTGCTAGAGATTTCAGTGGCGGGCTGAATACGCAGTATTTT.

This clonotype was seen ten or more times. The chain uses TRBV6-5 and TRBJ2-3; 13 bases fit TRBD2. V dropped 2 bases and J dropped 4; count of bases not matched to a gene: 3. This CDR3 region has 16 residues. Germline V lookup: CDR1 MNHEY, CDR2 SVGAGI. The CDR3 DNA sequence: TGTGCCAGCAGTTACGGGACTAGCGGGAATCCAGATACGCAGTATTTT. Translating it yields CASSYGTSGNPDTQYF.

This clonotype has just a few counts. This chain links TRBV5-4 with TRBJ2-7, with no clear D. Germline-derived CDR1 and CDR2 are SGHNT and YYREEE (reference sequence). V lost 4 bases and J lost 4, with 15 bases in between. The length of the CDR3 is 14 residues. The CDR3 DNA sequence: TGTGCCAGCAGCCCACGACAATCACCTTACGAGCAGTACTTC. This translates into CASSPRQSPYEQYF.

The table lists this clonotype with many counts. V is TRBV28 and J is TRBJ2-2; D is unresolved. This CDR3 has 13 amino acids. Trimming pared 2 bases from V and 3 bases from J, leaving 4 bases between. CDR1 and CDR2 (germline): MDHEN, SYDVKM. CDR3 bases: TGTGCCAGCAGTTTAACGTACACCGGGGAGCTGTTTTTT. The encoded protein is CASSLTYTGELFF. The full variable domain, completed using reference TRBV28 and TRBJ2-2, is DVKVTQSSRYLVKRTGEKVFLECVQDMDHENMFWYRQDPGLGLRLIYFSYDVKMKEKGDIPEGYSVSREKKERFSLILESASTNQTSMYLCASSLTYTGELFFGEGSRLTVL.

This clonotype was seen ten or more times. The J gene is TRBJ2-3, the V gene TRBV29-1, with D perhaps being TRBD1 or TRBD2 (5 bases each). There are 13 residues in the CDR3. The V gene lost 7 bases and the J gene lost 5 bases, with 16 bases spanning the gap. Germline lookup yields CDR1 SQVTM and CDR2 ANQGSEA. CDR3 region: CSAEGVRGDTQYF. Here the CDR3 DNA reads TGCAGCGCCGAGGGAGTAAGGGGAGATACGCAGTATTTT.

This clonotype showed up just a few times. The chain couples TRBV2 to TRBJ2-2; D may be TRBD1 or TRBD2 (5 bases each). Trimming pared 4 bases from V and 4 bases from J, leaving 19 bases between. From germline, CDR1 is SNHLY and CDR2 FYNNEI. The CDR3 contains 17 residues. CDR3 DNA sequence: TGTGCCAGCAGTGCTCGAGCCGGGACGGCCACCACCGGGGAGCTGTTTTTT. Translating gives CASSARAGTATTGELFF.

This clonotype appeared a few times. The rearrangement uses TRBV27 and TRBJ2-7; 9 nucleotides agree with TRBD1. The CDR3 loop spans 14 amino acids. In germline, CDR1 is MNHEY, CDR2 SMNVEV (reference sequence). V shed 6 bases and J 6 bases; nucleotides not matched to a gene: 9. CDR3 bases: TGTGCCAGCAGGCCTACAGGGGGCTTAACCGAGCAGTACTTC. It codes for CASRPTGGLTEQYF.

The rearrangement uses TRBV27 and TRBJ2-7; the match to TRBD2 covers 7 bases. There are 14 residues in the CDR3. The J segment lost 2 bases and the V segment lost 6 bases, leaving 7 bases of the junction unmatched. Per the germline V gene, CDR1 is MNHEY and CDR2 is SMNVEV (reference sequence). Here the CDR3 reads CASREGTTTYEQYF. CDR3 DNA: TGTGCCAGCAGAGAAGGGACTACCACCTACGAGCAGTACTTC.

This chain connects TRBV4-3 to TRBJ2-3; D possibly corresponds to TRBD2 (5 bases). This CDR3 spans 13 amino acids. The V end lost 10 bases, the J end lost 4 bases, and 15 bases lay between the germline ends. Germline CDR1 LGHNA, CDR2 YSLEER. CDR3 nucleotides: TGCGCCACCGCTCGGGTAGCGTCAGATACGCAGTATTTT. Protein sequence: CATARVASDTQYF.

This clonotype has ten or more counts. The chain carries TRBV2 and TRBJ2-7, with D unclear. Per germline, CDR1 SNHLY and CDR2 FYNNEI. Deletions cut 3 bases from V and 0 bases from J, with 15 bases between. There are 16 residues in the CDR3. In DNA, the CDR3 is TGTGCCAGCAGTGATGCATGGCAGCAGACCTCCTACGAGCAGTACTTC. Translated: CASSDAWQQTSYEQYF.

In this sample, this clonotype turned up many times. The CDR3 sequence is CASSQLAGGQDTQYF. In nucleotides, the CDR3 is TGTGCCAGCAGCCAACTAGCGGGTGGCCAAGATACGCAGTATTTT. The genes are TRBV6-5 and TRBJ2-3, with TRBD2 matching 9 bases. Looked up from germline, CDR1 is MNHEY and CDR2 is SVGAGI. After removal of 6 bases from V and 5 bases from J, the junction contained 9 bases not matched to a gene. There are 15 residues in the CDR3.

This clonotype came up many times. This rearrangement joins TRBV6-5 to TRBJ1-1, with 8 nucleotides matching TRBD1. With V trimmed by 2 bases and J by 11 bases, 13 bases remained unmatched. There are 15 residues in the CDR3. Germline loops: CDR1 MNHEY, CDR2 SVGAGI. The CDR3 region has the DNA TGTGCCAGCAGTTACCATCAGGGACAGGTGGCGGGGGCTTTCTTT. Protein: CASSYHQGQVAGAFF.

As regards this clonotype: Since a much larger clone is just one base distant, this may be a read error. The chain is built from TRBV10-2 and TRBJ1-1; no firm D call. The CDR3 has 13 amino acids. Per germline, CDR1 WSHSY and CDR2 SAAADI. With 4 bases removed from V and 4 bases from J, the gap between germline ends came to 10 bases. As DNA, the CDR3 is TGCGCCAGCAGTGGGTCGAGGACCACTGAAGCTTTCTTT. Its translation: CASSGSRTTEAFF.

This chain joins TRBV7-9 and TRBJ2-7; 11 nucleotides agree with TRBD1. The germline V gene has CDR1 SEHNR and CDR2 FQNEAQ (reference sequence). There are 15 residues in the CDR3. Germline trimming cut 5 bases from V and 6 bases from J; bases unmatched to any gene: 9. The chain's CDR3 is CASSAGQGARLEQYF. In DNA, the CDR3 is TGTGCCAGCAGCGCCGGACAGGGGGCGCGTCTCGAGCAGTACTTC.

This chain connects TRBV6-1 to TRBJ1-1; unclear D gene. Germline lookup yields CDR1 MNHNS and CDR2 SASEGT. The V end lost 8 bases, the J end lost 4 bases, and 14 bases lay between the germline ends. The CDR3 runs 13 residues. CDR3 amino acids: CASFGVVGTEAFF. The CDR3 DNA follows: TGTGCCAGCTTTGGGGTGGTGGGCACTGAAGCTTTCTTT.

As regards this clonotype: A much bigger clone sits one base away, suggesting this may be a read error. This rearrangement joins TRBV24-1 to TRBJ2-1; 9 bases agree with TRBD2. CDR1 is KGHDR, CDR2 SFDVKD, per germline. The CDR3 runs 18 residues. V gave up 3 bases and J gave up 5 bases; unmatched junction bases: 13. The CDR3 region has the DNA TGTGCCACCAGTGATGATTCGGGTCTAGCGGGGAGCCACAATGAGCAGTTCTTC. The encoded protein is CATSDDSGLAGSHNEQFF.

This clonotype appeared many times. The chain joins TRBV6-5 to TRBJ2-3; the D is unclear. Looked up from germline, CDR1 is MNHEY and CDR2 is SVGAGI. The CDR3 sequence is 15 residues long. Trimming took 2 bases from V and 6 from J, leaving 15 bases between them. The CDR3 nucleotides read TGTGCCAGCAGTTACACAGTGGTCTCCCCGGATACGCAGTATTTT. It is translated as CASSYTVVSPDTQYF.

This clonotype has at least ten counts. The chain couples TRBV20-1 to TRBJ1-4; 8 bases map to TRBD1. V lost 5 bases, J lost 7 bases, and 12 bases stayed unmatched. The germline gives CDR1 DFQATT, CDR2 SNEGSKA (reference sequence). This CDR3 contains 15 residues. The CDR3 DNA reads TGCAGTGCTCGGAATCCTCAGGGGGCGAGTGAAAAACTGTTTTTT. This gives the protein CSARNPQGASEKLFF.

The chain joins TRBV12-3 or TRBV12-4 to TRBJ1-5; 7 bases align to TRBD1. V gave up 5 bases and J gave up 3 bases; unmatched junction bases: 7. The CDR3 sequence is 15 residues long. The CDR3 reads CASSGRGQLNQPQHF. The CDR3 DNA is TGTGCCAGCAGTGGCCGGGGACAGCTCAATCAGCCCCAGCATTTT.